Listed here are 28 T cell receptor beta chains from one sample, sequenced in a study of HIV-infected patients and healthy controls. Around 450 ng RNA was reverse transcribed with alpha and beta constant-region primers. Alpha and beta chain libraries were made separately by chain-specific third strand synthesis with multiplexing indices. One entry per CDR3 protein, called by TCRdb with MiXCR from the 5' RACE reads. This sample has 5,500 to 7,500 distinct CDR3 sequences; approximately 22% occur once, and the top ten carry around 25%. All unsorted peripheral T cells were captured because whole blood was used without fractionation. The source was blood, collected before antiretroviral therapy. These receptors came from an adult with HIV infection.

At least ten counts were recorded for this clonotype. V gene TRBV11-2 combines with J gene TRBJ2-7; weak D call: TRBD1 (6 bases). Germline V gene data show CDR1 as SGHAT and CDR2 as FQNNGV. V was cut by 1 base and J by 4 bases, with 8 bases left in between. The CDR3 is made up of 13 amino acids. CDR3 DNA sequence: TGTGCCAGCAGCTTAGGCAGGGGTTACGAGCAGTACTTC. Translation: CASSLGRGYEQYF.

The CDR3 is CASSPRRIGTDTQYF. The DNA for the CDR3 is TGTGCCAGCAGTCCCCGGAGGATTGGCACAGATACGCAGTATTTT. This chain connects TRBV27 to TRBJ2-3; D might be TRBD2 (5 bases). The V and J ends lost 5 bases and 1 base respectively, with 13 bases between them. The CDR3 loop spans 15 amino acids. Germline V lookup: CDR1 MNHEY, CDR2 SMNVEV (reference sequence).

The gene calls are TRBV7-2 and TRBJ1-1; possibly TRBD1 for D (5 bases). Deletions cut 5 bases from V and 3 bases from J, with 13 bases between. The V gene's germline CDR1 is SGHTA and CDR2 FQGNSA. This CDR3 is 14 amino acids long. The CDR3 here is CASSPGPLDTEAFF. The CDR3 coding sequence is TGTGCCAGCAGCCCGGGGCCCCTTGACACTGAAGCTTTCTTT.

This clonotype was detected ten times or more. This chain links TRBV30 with TRBJ2-2; no clear D gene. CDR3 size: 13 residues. From germline, CDR1 is GTSNPN and CDR2 SVGIG (reference sequence). V gave up 3 bases and J gave up 2 bases, with 7 bases separating them. The CDR3 DNA is TGTGCCTGGAGCGCCACTAACACCGGGGAGCTGTTTTTT. Translation gives CAWSATNTGELFF. The variable domain in full, completed from reference TRBV30 and TRBJ2-2, reads SQTIHQWPATLVQPVGSPLSLECTVEGTSNPNLYWYRQAAGRGLQLLFYSVGIGQISSEVPQNLSASRPQDRQFILSSKKLLLSDSGFYLCAWSATNTGELFFGEGSRLTVL.

The chain links TRBV6-5 to TRBJ2-7; weak D call: TRBD1 (5 bases). V lost 3 bases and J 3 bases, leaving 18 bases between the germline ends. The V gene's germline CDR1 is MNHEY and CDR2 SVGAGI. The CDR3 totals 16 residues. DNA of the CDR3: TGTGCCAGCAGTTATCAACAGGCAGAACCCCACTACGAGCAGTACTTC. It is translated as CASSYQQAEPHYEQYF.

By sample fraction, this clonotype is medium-sized. V and J are TRBV20-1 and TRBJ1-5, with D hard to call. The CDR3 totals 14 residues. Trimming took off 6 bases at V and 0 bases at J, with 12 bases between the two ends. The germline V gene has CDR1 DFQATT and CDR2 SNEGSKA (reference sequence). The CDR3 DNA reads as TGCAGTGCAGCGAGAGGGTATAGCAATCAGCCCCAGCATTTT. Its protein is CSAARGYSNQPQHF.

The chain uses TRBV2 and TRBJ2-1; TRBD2 matches at 13 bases. This CDR3 contains 17 residues. J lost 4 bases, V lost 1 base, and 4 bases had no gene match. CDR1 SNHLY and CDR2 FYNNEI come from the germline V gene. CDR3 coding DNA: TGTGCCAGCAGTGAAGGGACTAGCGGGGGTGCATACAATGAGCAGTTCTTC. This encodes CASSEGTSGGAYNEQFF.

This clonotype has ten or more counts. The chain joins TRBV2 to TRBJ2-7; 7 nucleotides match TRBD1. The J segment lost 3 bases and the V segment lost 6 bases, leaving 5 bases of the junction unmatched. The CDR3 spans 13 residues. Germline assignment: CDR1 SNHLY and CDR2 FYNNEI. In nucleotides, the CDR3 is TGTGCCAGCAGGGGGACAGACTACTACGAGCAGTACTTC. This codes for CASRGTDYYEQYF.

Points on this clonotype: Given a much more abundant clone one base away, this may be a read error. This chain links TRBV27 with TRBJ2-4; D is possibly TRBD2 (5 bases). This CDR3 has 15 amino acids. Germline values: CDR1 MNHEY, CDR2 SMNVEV (reference sequence). CDR3 protein: CASRSTPLAKNIKYF. The CDR3 DNA reads TGTGCCAGCAGGTCAACACCCCTAGCCAAAAACATTAAGTACTTC.

This clonotype is hyperexpanded by share. This sequence joins TRBV30 and TRBJ1-2, with unresolved D. The CDR3 covers 12 residues. CDR1 and CDR2 (germline): GTSNPN, SVGIG (reference sequence). Trimming removed 4 bases at V and 4 bases at J, with 10 bases between. The DNA for the CDR3 is TGTGCCTGGACTGGGCAAACCTATGGCTACACCTTC. It is translated as CAWTGQTYGYTF.

This clonotype rates as medium-sized. The V and J genes are TRBV25-1 and TRBJ1-3; D not certain. CDR1 and CDR2 (germline): MGHDK, SYGVNS. V dropped 4 bases and J dropped 8 bases, with 12 bases sitting between them. The CDR3 spans 13 residues. The CDR3, as DNA: TGTGCCAGCAGTGCCCCCGGACTGGACACCATATATTTT. It yields the protein CASSAPGLDTIYF.

This clonotype was seen many times. V and J are TRBV6-5 and TRBJ2-7; no clear D gene. The germline V and J ends were trimmed by 0 bases and 3 bases, with 6 bases remaining between them. There are 13 residues in the CDR3. The germline V gene encodes CDR1 MNHEY and CDR2 SVGAGI. CDR3 DNA: TGTGCCAGCAGTTACTCCCAGGACTACGAGCAGTACTTC. Its translation: CASSYSQDYEQYF.

V is TRBV7-2 and J is TRBJ2-5, with TRBD1 identical over 7 bases. The CDR3 loop spans 15 amino acids. Germline V lookup: CDR1 SGHTA, CDR2 FQGNSA. V trimming: 5 bases; J trimming: 4 bases; junction bases outside the gene matches: 10. CDR3 residues: CASSLGQWVGETQYF. The CDR3 bases are TGTGCCAGCAGCCTGGGACAGTGGGTGGGAGAGACCCAGTACTTC. Full variable domain (outside the CDR3, taken from reference TRBV7-2 and TRBJ2-5): GAGVSQSPSNKVTEKGKDVELRCDPISGHTALYWYRQSLGQGLEFLIYFQGNSAPDKSGLPSDRFSAERTGGSVSTLTIQRTQQEDSAVYLCASSLGQWVGETQYFGPGTRLLVL.

The rearrangement uses TRBV20-1 and TRBJ2-7, with 9 bases identical to TRBD2. V lost 8 bases to trimming and J lost 2 bases; unmatched junction nucleotides: 4. The CDR3 runs to 12 residues. Per the germline V gene, CDR1 is DFQATT and CDR2 is SNEGSKA (reference sequence). The CDR3 sequence is CSSASGTYEQYF. The CDR3 nucleotides are TGCAGTTCTGCTAGCGGGACCTACGAGCAGTACTTC.

There are many counts of this clonotype. The chain is built from TRBV20-1 and TRBJ1-1; no firm D call. Germline V lookup: CDR1 DFQATT, CDR2 SNEGSKA (reference sequence). Trimming removed 5 bases from V and 3 bases from J, with 19 bases in between. CDR3 length equals 15 residues. The CDR3 DNA reads as TGCAGTGCTGACGAGCCCCCTTCGCTTTACACTGAAGCTTTCTTT. It translates to CSADEPPSLYTEAFF.

On this clonotype itself: With a much larger clone just one base away, this may be a read error. The rearrangement links TRBV7-8 to TRBJ1-4; tentative D call: TRBD1 (6 bases). The germline V gene has CDR1 SGHVS and CDR2 FQNEAQ. The CDR3 sequence is 15 residues long. The CDR3 DNA sequence: TGTGCCAGCAGCTTAGCCTGGGGGCAAGGTGAAAAAATGTTTTTT. It specifies CASSLAWGQGEKMFF.

This clonotype came up once. This chain connects TRBV19 to TRBJ2-4; D gene unclear. Trimming shortened V by 8 bases and J by 1 base, and 15 bases separated the two germline ends. This CDR3 contains 15 residues. Germline V lookup: CDR1 LNHDA, CDR2 SQIVND (reference sequence). DNA for the CDR3: TGTGCCAGTGGCCCCATGGTTGAGGCCAAAAACATTCAGTACTTC. Amino acids: CASGPMVEAKNIQYF.

V and J are TRBV6-5 and TRBJ1-2; TRBD1 might be the D (6 bases). With 0 bases removed from V and 8 bases from J, the gap between germline ends came to 13 bases. CDR1 is MNHEY and CDR2 is SVGAGI in the germline V gene. The length of the CDR3 is 14 residues. This CDR3 reads CASSYSPRGHGYTF. The CDR3 DNA is TGTGCCAGCAGTTACTCCCCCAGGGGACACGGCTACACCTTC.

Relative to its sample, this clonotype is medium-sized. The rearrangement uses TRBV10-3 and TRBJ1-5; D is perhaps TRBD1 (6 bases). The CDR3 is 15 residues long. V was trimmed by 3 bases and J by 6 bases, leaving 15 bases between them. The germline CDR1 and CDR2 sequences are ENHRY and SYGVKD. CDR3 residues: CAISDPDRFPQPQHF. In DNA form, the CDR3 reads TGTGCCATCAGTGACCCCGACAGGTTTCCTCAGCCCCAGCATTTT.

The chain joins TRBV7-9 to TRBJ2-3; perhaps TRBD2 as D (5 bases). CDR3 length equals 17 residues. CDR1 is SEHNR and CDR2 is FQNEAQ in the germline V gene (reference sequence). V lost 5 bases and J 1 base, leaving 19 bases between the germline ends. CDR3 loop: CASSKPVSGWGTDTQYF. The CDR3 DNA reads TGTGCCAGCAGCAAGCCCGTGAGCGGCTGGGGCACAGATACGCAGTATTTT. Drawing the rest from reference TRBV7-9 and TRBJ2-3, the complete variable domain is DTGVSQNPRHKITKRGQNVTFRCDPISEHNRLYWYRQTLGQGPEFLTYFQNEAQLEKSRLLSDRFSAERPKGSFSTLEIQRTEQGDSAMYLCASSKPVSGWGTDTQYFGPGTRLTVL.

This sequence joins TRBV24-1 and TRBJ1-2, with D possibly being TRBD1 (5 bases). Germline V gene lookup returns CDR1 KGHDR and CDR2 SFDVKD. V dropped 3 bases and J dropped 4 bases, with 11 bases sitting between them. This CDR3 has 14 residues. The CDR3 reads CATSDAQERYGYTF. DNA of the CDR3: TGTGCCACCAGTGATGCACAGGAGCGCTATGGCTACACCTTC.

This clonotype was picked up a small number of times. The chain employs TRBV6-5 and TRBJ2-3, with TRBD2 as a possible D gene (7 bases). This CDR3 spans 14 amino acids. V was shortened by 5 bases and J by 1 base, with 10 bases between the two germline ends. Germline-derived CDR1 and CDR2 are MNHEY and SVGAGI. DNA for the CDR3: TGTGCCAGCAGTCTAGGGGGGGGCACAGATACGCAGTATTTT. It specifies CASSLGGGTDTQYF.

The rearrangement uses TRBV10-2 and TRBJ2-7; D possibly matches TRBD1 or TRBD2 (5 bases each). Germline V gene sequence: CDR1 WSHSY, CDR2 SAAADI. There are 15 residues in the CDR3. V was trimmed by 5 bases and J by 0 bases, leaving 14 bases between them. The CDR3 spells CASSKRGAHSYEQYF. The DNA of the CDR3 is TGCGCCAGCAGTAAGAGAGGGGCCCACTCCTACGAGCAGTACTTC.

To note about this clonotype: With a much larger clone just one base away, this may be a read error. The chain employs TRBV7-3 and TRBJ1-5, with TRBD1 as a possible D gene (6 bases). The CDR3 loop spans 14 amino acids. Germline CDR1 reads SGHTA; CDR2 reads FQGTGA. CDR3 protein: CASSFGGAGQPKHF. CDR3 bases: TGTGCCAGCAGCTTTGGGGGGGCCGGCCAGCCCAAGCATTTT. Supplemented by reference TRBV7-3 and TRBJ1-5, the full variable domain reads GAGVSQTPSNKVTEKGKYVELRCDPISGHTALYWYRQSLGQGPEFLIYFQGTGAADDSGLPNDRFFAVRPEGSVSTLKIQRTERGDSAVYLCASSFGGAGQPKHFGDGTRLSIL.

The chain carries TRBV6-2 or TRBV6-3 and TRBJ1-2, with a possible D match to TRBD1 (6 bases). Germline values: CDR1 MNHEY, CDR2 SVGEGT. The V end was cut by 2 bases, the J end by 3 bases, with 10 bases between. The CDR3 sequence is 14 residues long. The CDR3 protein is CASSYRTDYYGYTF. The DNA of the CDR3 is TGTGCCAGCAGTTACCGGACAGACTACTATGGCTACACCTTC.

This clonotype was seen a handful of times. The chain employs TRBV4-1 and TRBJ2-7; tentative D call: TRBD2 (6 bases). CDR3 length equals 15 residues. V was clipped by 0 bases and J by 3 bases, with 12 bases between them. Germline-derived CDR1 and CDR2 are MGHRA and YSYEKL. CDR3 protein: CASSQDQGGDYEQYF. The CDR3 DNA is TGCGCCAGCAGCCAAGATCAGGGCGGGGACTACGAGCAGTACTTC.

In regard to this clonotype: Given a much more abundant clone one base away, this may be a read error. The chain carries TRBV30 and TRBJ1-5, with 8 positions matching TRBD1. The germline V gene has CDR1 GTSNPN and CDR2 SVGIG (reference sequence). This CDR3 has 12 amino acids. The V segment lost 5 bases and the J segment 9 bases; nucleotides outside the gene matches: 6. CDR3: CAWGQGQWPQHF. The CDR3 DNA reads TGTGCCTGGGGACAGGGTCAATGGCCCCAGCATTTT.

In this sample, this clonotype turned up many times. V and J are TRBV5-1 and TRBJ2-7; D gene unclear. The germline CDR1 and CDR2 sequences are SGHRS and YFSETQ. CDR3 length: 14 amino acids. The V and J ends lost 1 base and 1 base respectively, with 9 bases between them. The DNA of the CDR3 is TGCGCCAGCAGCTTGTTGGGCGGATCCTACGAGCAGTACTTC. Its translation is CASSLLGGSYEQYF.